Below are 24 T cell receptor beta chains sequenced from a single sample in a study of blood T cell repertoires in COVID-19. Here immunoSEQ multiplex PCR was the method, and the copy in TCRdb shows in-frame clones only, minus some. The sample lists around 290,000 clones, approximately 90% occurring once. The sample comprised peripheral blood. All receptors come from a man aged 40-49 years with acute or convalescent COVID-19.

CDR3 protein: CASRPLQGFNEKLFF. DNA of the CDR3: TGTGCCAGCAGACCTTTACAGGGGTTTAATGAAAAACTGTTTTTT. The chain uses TRBV27 and TRBJ1-4; 7 nucleotides line up with TRBD1. This CDR3 contains 15 residues. The ends lost 6 bases at V and 4 bases at J; junction bases unmatched: 8. The germline V gene has CDR1 MNHEY and CDR2 SMNVEV (reference sequence).

The chain employs TRBV4-2 and TRBJ1-4; TRBD1 agrees at 10 bases. The length of the CDR3 is 17 residues. V shed 0 bases, J shed 8 bases, and the junction held 9 bases outside the gene matches. Germline lookup yields CDR1 LGHNA and CDR2 YNFKEQ. The CDR3 here is CASSQDLGGTGEEKLFF. The CDR3 region has the DNA TGTGCCAGCAGCCAAGATCTCGGGGGGACAGGGGAAGAAAAACTGTTTTTT.

V usage is TRBV2 and J usage is TRBJ1-5; D not resolved. V was clipped by 3 bases and J by 0 bases, with 6 bases between them. CDR1 is SNHLY, CDR2 FYNNEI, per germline. This CDR3 spans 14 amino acids. CDR3 sequence reads: CASSDSNSNQPQHF. In DNA form, the CDR3 reads TGTGCCAGCAGTGACAGTAATAGCAATCAGCCCCAGCATTTT. The variable domain in full, with the rest retrieved from reference TRBV2 and TRBJ1-5, is EPEVTQTPSHQVTQMGQEVILRCVPISNHLYFYWYRQILGQKVEFLVSFYNNEISEKSEIFDDQFSVERPDGSNFTLKIRSTKLEDSAMYFCASSDSNSNQPQHFGDGTRLSIL.

The chain carries TRBV5-1 and TRBJ1-1, with TRBD1 as a possible D gene (5 bases). The length of the CDR3 is 14 residues. Germline-derived CDR1 and CDR2 are SGHRS and YFSETQ. Trimming removed 1 base at V and 4 bases at J, with 11 bases between. CDR3 nucleotides: TGCGCCAGCAGCTTGCAGGGTTTGTCCACTGAAGCTTTCTTT. Amino acid sequence: CASSLQGLSTEAFF. The entire variable domain, with the rest obtained from reference TRBV5-1 and TRBJ1-1, is as follows: KAGVTQTPRYLIKTRGQQVTLSCSPISGHRSVSWYQQTPGQGLQFLFEYFSETQRNKGNFPGRFSGRQFSNSRSEMNVSTLELGDSALYLCASSLQGLSTEAFFGQGTRLTVV.

This chain uses TRBV6-5 with TRBJ1-5, with TRBD1 identical over 7 bases. Germline V gene sequence: CDR1 MNHEY, CDR2 SVGAGI. The J segment lost 4 bases and the V segment lost 8 bases, leaving 5 bases of the junction unmatched. This CDR3 spans 13 amino acids. CDR3: CASEGQLNQPQHF. CDR3 coding DNA: TGTGCCAGCGAGGGACAGCTAAATCAGCCCCAGCATTTT.

The chain carries TRBV21-1 and TRBJ2-7; TRBD1 is the table's D call and was not checked against the DNA. TRBV21-1 is a pseudogene segment. The length of the CDR3 is 14 residues. DNA of the CDR3: TGTGCCAGCAGCAAACCGGACAGCACCTACGAGCAGTACTTC. As protein: CASSKPDSTYEQYF.

This clone was detected once. The chain carries TRBV2 and TRBJ2-7, with a weak D call TRBD1 (5 bases). CDR1 and CDR2 (germline): SNHLY, FYNNEI. V lost 7 bases and J 6 bases, leaving 13 bases between the germline ends. The CDR3 is made up of 12 amino acids. CDR3 residues: CASTGQGVEQYF. The CDR3 DNA reads TGTGCCAGCACCGGCCAGGGTGTCGAGCAGTACTTC. The full variable domain, in which reference TRBV2 and TRBJ2-7 provide the parts outside the CDR3, is EPEVTQTPSHQVTQMGQEVILRCVPISNHLYFYWYRQILGQKVEFLVSFYNNEISEKSEIFDDQFSVERPDGSNFTLKIRSTKLEDSAMYFCASTGQGVEQYFGPGTRLTVT.

The V gene is TRBV12-3 or TRBV12-4, the J gene TRBJ1-2; D gene ambiguous. The CDR3 length is 11 residues. V was shortened by 7 bases and J by 5 bases, with 8 bases between the two germline ends. The CDR3 nucleotides read TGTGCCAGCACCTCCTTGTATGGCTACACCTTC. It encodes CASTSLYGYTF.

This rearrangement joins TRBV29-1 to TRBJ1-1, with 7 bases fitting TRBD1. J was trimmed by 2 bases and V by 7 bases; bases with no gene match: 13. Germline V gene sequence: CDR1 SQVTM, CDR2 ANQGSEA. This CDR3 region has 15 residues. As DNA, the CDR3 is TGCAGCGCCAGCGGGCGACAGGGTATAAACACTGAAGCTTTCTTT. It is translated as CSASGRQGINTEAFF.

The chain uses TRBV20-1 and TRBJ1-2, with D possibly being TRBD1 (5 bases). Trimming removed 3 bases at V and 3 bases at J, with 14 bases between. The germline gives CDR1 DFQATT, CDR2 SNEGSKA (reference sequence). This CDR3 region has 14 residues. The CDR3 loop is CSASGRGRDYGYTF. In nucleotides, the CDR3 is TGCAGTGCTAGTGGGAGGGGCAGAGACTATGGCTACACCTTC.

The chain couples TRBV30 to TRBJ2-2, with TRBD1 as a possible D gene (6 bases). The CDR3 spans 15 residues. CDR1 is GTSNPN, CDR2 SVGIG, per germline (reference sequence). V shed 3 bases and J shed 5 bases, with 16 bases lying between them. CDR3: CAWRRGWGLTGELFF. CDR3 nucleotides: TGTGCCTGGAGGAGGGGGTGGGGGCTAACCGGGGAGCTGTTTTTT.

V usage is TRBV2 and J usage is TRBJ1-2, with 10 bases lining up with TRBD1. Germline V gives CDR1 SNHLY, CDR2 FYNNEI. V gave up 1 base and J gave up 4 bases; unmatched junction bases: 3. CDR3 size: 15 residues. The chain's CDR3 is CASSEGTGGFYGYTF. The DNA of the CDR3 is TGTGCCAGCAGTGAAGGGACAGGGGGTTTCTATGGCTACACCTTC.

This chain connects TRBV19 to TRBJ2-7; 9 bases map to TRBD2. This CDR3 contains 13 residues. The V gene's germline CDR1 is LNHDA and CDR2 SQIVND (reference sequence). V lost 5 bases, J lost 9 bases, and 8 bases stayed unmatched. The CDR3, as DNA: TGTGCCAGTAGTGTCTTAGCGGGGGATGTGCAGTACTTC. Its translation is CASSVLAGDVQYF. The full variable domain, with the rest looked up from reference TRBV19 and TRBJ2-7, is DGGITQSPKYLFRKEGQNVTLSCEQNLNHDAMYWYRQDPGQGLRLIYYSQIVNDFQKGDIAEGYSVSREKKESFPLTVTSAQKNPTAFYLCASSVLAGDVQYFGPGTRLTVT.

This clone was counted between two and nine times. The chain employs TRBV5-1 and TRBJ1-1; D unresolved. Germline CDR1 is SGHRS and CDR2 is YFSETQ. This CDR3 is built from 14 residues. The germline V and J ends were trimmed by 3 bases and 3 bases, with 12 bases remaining between them. CDR3 amino acids: CASSWAGVDTEAFF. The CDR3 DNA follows: TGCGCCAGCAGCTGGGCCGGTGTGGACACTGAAGCTTTCTTT.

The gene calls are TRBV3-1 (or the pseudogene TRBV3-2) and TRBJ1-6, with D possibly being TRBD1 (5 bases). The CDR3 runs 13 residues. V lost 10 bases, J lost 7 bases, and 14 bases lay in between. Germline V gene data show CDR1 as LGHDT and CDR2 as YNNKEL (reference sequence). CDR3 loop: CATSPRGNSPLHF. In DNA form, the CDR3 reads TGTGCCACCTCTCCCCGGGGGAATTCACCCCTCCACTTT.

This rearrangement joins TRBV29-1 to TRBJ2-5; D perhaps matches TRBD2 (7 bases). Germline V gives CDR1 SQVTM, CDR2 ANQGSEA. V was pared by 7 bases and J by 5 bases, with 26 bases between. The CDR3 has 16 residues. DNA for the CDR3: TGCAGCGGGACGGTGGTCGGGGGGCTGTTTCGCGAGACCCAGTACTTC. Its protein is CSGTVVGGLFRETQYF.

The chain carries TRBV6-1 and TRBJ1-2; 8 positions agree with TRBD1. The length of the CDR3 is 14 residues. V shed 1 base and J 3 bases; nucleotides not matched to a gene: 1. CDR1 MNHNS and CDR2 SASEGT come from the germline V gene. CDR3 loop: CASSEGTGYYGYTF. The CDR3 DNA is TGTGCCAGCAGTGAAGGGACAGGGTACTATGGCTACACCTTC.

V usage is TRBV11-2 and J usage is TRBJ1-4, with no clear D. The CDR3 totals 13 residues. The germline CDR1 and CDR2 sequences are SGHAT and FQNNGV. The V end lost 5 bases, the J end lost 4 bases, and 8 bases lay between the germline ends. In nucleotides, the CDR3 is TGTGCCAGCAGCCCGAGCCTTAATGAAAAACTGTTTTTT. The encoded protein is CASSPSLNEKLFF.

The V and J genes are TRBV2 and TRBJ2-7; D may be TRBD2 (5 bases). The CDR3 covers 12 residues. V dropped 6 bases and J dropped 3 bases, with 9 bases sitting between them. Germline CDR1 and CDR2: SNHLY and FYNNEI. The DNA for the CDR3 is TGTGCCAGCAGGGGAGTGGTCTACGAGCAGTACTTC. Translated: CASRGVVYEQYF.

V and J are TRBV6-4 and TRBJ2-3; D is uncertain. CDR1 and CDR2 (germline): MRHNA, SNTAGT. The V and J ends lost 1 base and 4 bases respectively, with 6 bases between them. The CDR3 loop spans 13 amino acids. The CDR3 DNA follows: TGTGCCAGCAGTGACTTCGGGTCAGATACGCAGTATTTT. Protein product: CASSDFGSDTQYF.

The chain couples TRBV7-2 to TRBJ1-2; D not resolved. CDR3 length: 12 residues. CDR1 and CDR2 (germline): SGHTA, FQGNSA. V gave up 4 bases and J gave up 8 bases, with 11 bases separating them. This chain's CDR3 is CASSSNRGGYTF. The CDR3 DNA reads as TGTGCCAGCAGCTCCAACAGAGGGGGCTACACCTTC.

This sequence joins TRBV5-8 and TRBJ1-6; the match to TRBD1 covers 10 bases. The CDR3 sequence is 14 residues long. After removal of 2 bases from V and 9 bases from J, the junction contained 2 bases not matched to a gene. Germline V lookup: CDR1 SGHTS, CDR2 YDEGEE. DNA for the CDR3: TGTGCCAGCAGCTTCCGGACAGGGGGTTCACCCCTCCACTTT. Amino acid sequence: CASSFRTGGSPLHF.

The CDR3 here is CASSQNRNSYEQYF. The CDR3 nucleotides read TGCGCCAGCAGCCAGAACAGGAACTCCTACGAGCAGTACTTC. V and J are TRBV4-1 and TRBJ2-7; TRBD1 might be the D (5 bases). The CDR3 totals 14 residues. The V end lost 3 bases, the J end lost 0 bases, and 9 bases lay between the germline ends. Per the germline V gene, CDR1 is MGHRA and CDR2 is YSYEKL.

Comment on this clone: At one end the junction does not follow the germline gene, possibly because of a read error. The V and J genes are TRBV3-1 (or the pseudogene TRBV3-2) and TRBJ1-1; D possibly corresponds to TRBD1 (5 bases). Germline V gives CDR1 LGHDT, CDR2 YNNKEL (reference sequence). The CDR3 extends over 11 amino acids. CDR3 sequence (DNA): TGTGCCAGCAGCCAAGAAGGGGCACCCGTCTTT. This gives the protein CASSQEGAPVF.